This is a list of T cell receptor beta chains from one sample in a study of T cell changes during pregnancy in multiple sclerosis. Profiling relied on immunoSEQ multiplex PCR, and the TCRdb table lists in-frame clones only, not all of them. The table shows about 100,000 clones, with 90% occurring only once. The sequencing here drew on peripheral blood, taken in the second trimester of pregnancy. The receptors here all came from a female donor in good health, enrolled as a control in a pregnancy study. The CDR3 runs from the conserved cysteine through the conserved F or W. The size field is filled for only some rows; it gives once, few, many or a size class.

size | J | V | CDR3
once | TRBJ1-2 | TRBV19 | CATADRVDYGYTF
once | TRBJ1-1 | TRBV18 | CASSPLGQGRGWAVTEAFF
- | TRBJ1-4 | TRBV14 | CASSLLWGATNEKLFF
- | TRBJ2-1 | TRBV4-3 | CASSRAGVVLNEQFF
- | TRBJ1-1 | TRBV18 | CASSPGHLMNTEAFF
- | TRBJ2-7 | TRBV7-6 | CASSSGQGSTYEQYF
- | TRBJ1-3 | TRBV6-5 | CASSYEGHLSGNTIYF
- | TRBJ1-4 | TRBV4-1 | CASSHTTGANEKLFF
- | TRBJ2-2 | TRBV4-1 | CASSRRSGNTGELFF
- | TRBJ2-1 | TRBV14 | CASSQRLAGMNNEQFF
- | TRBJ2-1 | TRBV5-4 | CASSLELAANNEQFF
- | TRBJ1-5 | TRBV7-2 | CASSPRGSQPQHF
- | TRBJ1-2 | TRBV6-1 | CASTSGGTVYGYTF
once | TRBJ2-7 | TRBV2 | CASSRDRGYEQYF
- | TRBJ1-6 | TRBV5-4 | CASSFTWTGIGDTLHF
- | TRBJ2-1 | TRBV5-1 | CASSLDVGAQNGGEQFF